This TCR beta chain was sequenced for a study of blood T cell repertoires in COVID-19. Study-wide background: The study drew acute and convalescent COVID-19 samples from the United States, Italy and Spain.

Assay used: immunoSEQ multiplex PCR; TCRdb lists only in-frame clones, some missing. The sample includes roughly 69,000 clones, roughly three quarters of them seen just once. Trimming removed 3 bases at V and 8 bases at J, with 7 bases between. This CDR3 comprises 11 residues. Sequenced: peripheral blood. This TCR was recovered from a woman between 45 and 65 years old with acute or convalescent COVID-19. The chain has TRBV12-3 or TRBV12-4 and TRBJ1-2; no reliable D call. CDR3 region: CASSFGRGYTF. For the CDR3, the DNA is TGTGCCAGCAGTTTCGGCAGGGGCTACACCTTC.